This T cell receptor beta chain was sequenced during a study of blood T cells in healthy people across ages. The CDR3 is 14 amino acids. The V gene's germline CDR1 is SQVTM and CDR2 ANQGSEA. The trim removed 8 bases at V and 0 bases at J, leaving 7 bases unmatched. Study-level points and caveats: The study lacked donor CMV status, which possibly confounded expanded clonotype changes. Whereas aged donors had fewer naive CD4+ cells, long-lived donors had more of them and higher diversity.

Alongside a J-beta primer mix, a sample-barcoded 5' primer served in a second PCR lasting about 7 to 11 cycles. A single record per CDR3 protein comes from TCRdb applying MiXCR to the 5' RACE reads. The sample comprises more than 800,000 distinct CDR3 sequences, more than 25% of which are singletons, and 17% rests with the top ten. On this clonotype itself: Its antigen is unknown.

Sequences were obtained from blood. This chain uses TRBV29-1 with TRBJ1-1; 9 bases agree with TRBD1. This receptor was obtained from a woman at least 80 years old in good health. For the CDR3, the DNA is TGCAGCTCACCCGGGACAGGGATGAACACTGAAGCTTTCTTT. Its protein product is CSSPGTGMNTEAFF.